This record concerns one T cell receptor (beta chain) sequence. Trimming cost V 2 bases and J 6 bases; bases outside gene matches: 8. The germline V gene has CDR1 SGHNT and CDR2 YYREEE (reference sequence). The CDR3 is made up of 16 amino acids. Seattle researchers signed up patients amid active infection and tracked them longitudinally. The sample originates from a study of blood T cell repertoires in COVID-19. Study overall: The origin of the acute and convalescent COVID-19 samples was the United States, Italy and Spain. T cells, B-cell-depleted T cells, or PBMCs supplied cDNA or gDNA.

Original methodology: From reference gene primer amplification, estimates of nucleated cell counts were derived. The data were produced by immunoSEQ multiplex PCR, yet TCRdb's version contains in-frame clones alone and is incomplete. The V and J calls and clone size are taken from that table; D and trimming were inferred from the DNA. The repertoire holds about 87,000 clones, with about 85% as singletons. This sequence originates from an elderly woman with COVID-19, enrolled during active disease. Sequenced material: peripheral blood. V usage is TRBV5-4 and J usage is TRBJ1-2; 12 bases are a match to TRBD1. CDR3 nucleotides: TGTGCCAGCAGCTTACCGGGACAGGGGGCGCGGCATGGCTACACCTTC. This gives the protein CASSLPGQGARHGYTF.